The T cell receptor beta chain described here comes from a study of graft-versus-host responses after intestinal transplantation. The wider study: Anti-thymocyte globulin was used for induction in all recipients, who then took tacrolimus and steroids for approximately 3 years. Findings of the study overall: Levels of circulating GvH clones at their peak were associated with early post-transplant HvG declines.

Irradiated, violet-dye-labeled stimulator cells, about 200,000 in number, were plated with about 200,000 CFSE-labeled responder cells. This CDR3 comprises 14 residues. Germline CDR1 reads MNHEY; CDR2 reads SMNVEV (reference sequence). TCRdb keeps only in-frame clones here, not all; method: immunoSEQ multiplex PCR. Of thousands of clones in the sample, approximately 30% were seen once. The chain employs TRBV27 and TRBJ2-5, with 10 bases that match TRBD2. Judging by the DNA end, TRBJ2-7 fits better; the J call may be wrong. Sequencing was performed on alloreactive CD8+ T cells from a mixed lymphocyte reaction culture, taken before transplantation. As to subset: CFSE-low proliferating T cells sorted from roughly six-day pre-transplant mixed lymphocyte reaction (GvH or HvG direction). The TCR originated in a human patient who was an organ donor for intestinal transplantation. The CDR3 region is CASSASGGPYEQYF. The CDR3 DNA follows: TGTGCCAGCAGCGCTAGCGGGGGTCCCTACGAGCAGTACTTC.